Given below is one TCR beta chain in context. The data belong to a study of blood T cell repertoires in COVID-19. Original handling: Reference gene primer amplification gave nucleated cell count estimates. Here immunoSEQ multiplex PCR was the method, and the copy in TCRdb shows in-frame clones only, minus some. V, J and clone size are those of that table, while D and trimming were read from the DNA. The table shows about 91,000 clones, with around nine tenths occurring only once. This CDR3 contains 13 residues. CDR1 SGDLS and CDR2 YYNGEE come from the germline V gene. V lost 2 bases and J 4 bases, leaving 9 bases between the germline ends.

This TCR came from a woman older than 75 with active COVID-19. The specimen sequenced was peripheral blood. The chain recombines TRBV9 with TRBJ1-1; no reliable D call. The chain's CDR3 is CASSVAVGTEAFF. CDR3 nucleotide sequence: TGTGCCAGCAGCGTGGCGGTTGGCACTGAAGCTTTCTTT. The variable domain in full, with the rest retrieved from reference TRBV9 and TRBJ1-1, is DSGVTQTPKHLITATGQRVTLRCSPRSGDLSVYWYQQSLDQGLQFLIQYYNGEERAKGNILERFSAQQFPDLHSELNLSSLELGDSALYFCASSVAVGTEAFFGQGTRLTVV.